This T cell receptor (beta chain) was observed in a study of metastatic and nonmetastatic thyroid tumors. Ten or more counts support this clone. Each patient went into thyroid surgery without having received any treatment. TCRdb re-analyzed the PCR reads through MiXCR. Among more than 50,000 clones, about 20% were seen once, and the ten largest hold 3.5% to 5%. Trimming removed 8 bases at V and 0 bases at J, with 8 bases between. In germline, CDR1 is LGHNT, CDR2 FRNRAP. The CDR3 length is 14 residues. Sequencing was performed on blood. This sequence was found in a female donor with papillary thyroid cancer or a benign thyroid nodule (not recorded which). Some clones in this sample may be carry-over from other donors' samples. This rearrangement joins TRBV12-5 to TRBJ2-6; the D is unclear. The CDR3 here is CASYLDSGANVLTF. The CDR3 DNA reads TGTGCTAGTTATTTAGACTCTGGGGCCAACGTCCTGACTTTC.